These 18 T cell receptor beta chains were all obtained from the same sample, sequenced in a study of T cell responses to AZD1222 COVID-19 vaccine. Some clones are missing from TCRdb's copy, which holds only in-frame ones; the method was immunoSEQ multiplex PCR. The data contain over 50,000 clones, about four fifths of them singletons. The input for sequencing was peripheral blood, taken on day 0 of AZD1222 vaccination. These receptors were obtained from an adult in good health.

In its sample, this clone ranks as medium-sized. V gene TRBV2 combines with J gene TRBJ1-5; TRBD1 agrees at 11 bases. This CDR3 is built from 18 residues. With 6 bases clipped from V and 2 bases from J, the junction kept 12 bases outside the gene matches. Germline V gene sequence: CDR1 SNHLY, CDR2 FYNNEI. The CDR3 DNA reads TGTGCCAGCAGCACCGGGACAGGGGGAATTCGGGGCAATCAGCCCCAGCATTTT. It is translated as CASSTGTGGIRGNQPQHF.

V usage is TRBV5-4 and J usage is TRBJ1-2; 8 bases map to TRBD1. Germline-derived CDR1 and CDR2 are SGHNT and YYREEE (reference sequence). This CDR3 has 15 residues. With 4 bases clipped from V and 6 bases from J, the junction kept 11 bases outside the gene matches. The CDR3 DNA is TGTGCCAGCAGCCCCCGACAGGGGAGTCCTCATGGCTACACCTTC. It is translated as CASSPRQGSPHGYTF.

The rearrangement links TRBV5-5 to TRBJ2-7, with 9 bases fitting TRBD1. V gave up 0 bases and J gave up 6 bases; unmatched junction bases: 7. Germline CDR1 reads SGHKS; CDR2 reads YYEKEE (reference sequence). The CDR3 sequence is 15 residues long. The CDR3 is CASSLEGTGKVEQYF. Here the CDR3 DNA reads TGTGCCAGCAGCTTGGAGGGGACAGGGAAGGTCGAGCAGTACTTC.

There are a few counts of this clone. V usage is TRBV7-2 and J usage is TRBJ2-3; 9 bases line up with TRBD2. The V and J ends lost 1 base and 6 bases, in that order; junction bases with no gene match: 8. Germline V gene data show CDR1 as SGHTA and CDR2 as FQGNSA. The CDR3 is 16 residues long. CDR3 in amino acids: CASSLVFAGGSDTQYF. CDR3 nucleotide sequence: TGTGCCAGCAGCTTAGTCTTTGCGGGGGGGAGCGATACGCAGTATTTT.

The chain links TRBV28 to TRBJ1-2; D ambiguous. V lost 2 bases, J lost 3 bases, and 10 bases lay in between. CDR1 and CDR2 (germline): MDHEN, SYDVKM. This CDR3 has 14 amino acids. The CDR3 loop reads CASSLHRADYGYTF. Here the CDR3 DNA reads TGTGCCAGCAGTTTACATAGGGCGGACTATGGCTACACCTTC.

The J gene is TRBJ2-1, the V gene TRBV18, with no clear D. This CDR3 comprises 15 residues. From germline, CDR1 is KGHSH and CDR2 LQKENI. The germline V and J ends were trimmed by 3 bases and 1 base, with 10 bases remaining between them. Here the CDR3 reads CASSPNPLSYNEQFF. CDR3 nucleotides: TGTGCCAGCTCACCCAATCCCCTTTCCTACAATGAGCAGTTCTTC.

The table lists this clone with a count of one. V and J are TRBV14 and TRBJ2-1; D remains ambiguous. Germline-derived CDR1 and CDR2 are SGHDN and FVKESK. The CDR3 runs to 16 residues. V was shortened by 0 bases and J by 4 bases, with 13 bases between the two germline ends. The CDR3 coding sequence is TGTGCCAGCAGCCAAGAACCAAGCGTGCTATACAATGAGCAGTTCTTC. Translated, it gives CASSQEPSVLYNEQFF.

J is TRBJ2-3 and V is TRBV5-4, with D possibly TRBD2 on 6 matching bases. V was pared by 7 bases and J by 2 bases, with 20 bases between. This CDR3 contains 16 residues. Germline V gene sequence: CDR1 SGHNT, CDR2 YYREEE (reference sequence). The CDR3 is CASPPAGTYATDTQYF. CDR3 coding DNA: TGTGCCAGCCCCCCCGCCGGGACTTACGCCACAGATACGCAGTATTTT.

The chain's CDR3 is CASSPSGGDGYTF. For the CDR3, the DNA is TGTGCCAGCAGTCCAAGTGGAGGAGATGGCTACACCTTC. V gene TRBV12-3 or TRBV12-4 combines with J gene TRBJ1-2; no firm D call. This CDR3 has 13 residues. The V gene lost 5 bases and the J gene lost 6 bases, with 13 bases spanning the gap.

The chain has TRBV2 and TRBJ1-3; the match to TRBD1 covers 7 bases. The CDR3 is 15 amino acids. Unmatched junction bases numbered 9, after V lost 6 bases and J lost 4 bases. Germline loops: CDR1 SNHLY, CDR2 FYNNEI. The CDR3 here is CASSALQGGGNTIYF. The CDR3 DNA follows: TGTGCCAGCAGCGCCCTTCAGGGGGGCGGAAACACCATATATTTT.

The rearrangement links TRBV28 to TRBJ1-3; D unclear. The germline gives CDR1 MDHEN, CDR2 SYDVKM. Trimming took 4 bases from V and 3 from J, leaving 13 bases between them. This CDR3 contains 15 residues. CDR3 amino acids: CASSWPPGNGNTIYF. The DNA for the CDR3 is TGTGCCAGCAGTTGGCCCCCCGGTAATGGAAACACCATATATTTT.

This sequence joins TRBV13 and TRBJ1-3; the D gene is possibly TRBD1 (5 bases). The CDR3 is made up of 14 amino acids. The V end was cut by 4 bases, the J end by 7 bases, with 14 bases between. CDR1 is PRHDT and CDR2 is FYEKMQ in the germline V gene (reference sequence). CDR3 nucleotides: TGTGCCAGCAGCTATGGGGCCTTCGGGAACACCATATATTTT. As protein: CASSYGAFGNTIYF.

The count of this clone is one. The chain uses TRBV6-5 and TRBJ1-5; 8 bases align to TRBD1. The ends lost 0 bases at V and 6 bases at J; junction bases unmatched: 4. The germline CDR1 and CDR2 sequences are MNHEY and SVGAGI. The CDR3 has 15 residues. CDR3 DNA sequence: TGTGCCAGCAGTTACTCTTATCAGGGGGCTCAGCCCCAGCATTTT. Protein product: CASSYSYQGAQPQHF.

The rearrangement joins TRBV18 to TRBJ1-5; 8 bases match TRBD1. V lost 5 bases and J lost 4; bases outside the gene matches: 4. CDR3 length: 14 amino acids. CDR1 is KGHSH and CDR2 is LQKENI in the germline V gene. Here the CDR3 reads CASSTDRGNQPQHF. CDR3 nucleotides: TGTGCCAGCTCAACCGACAGGGGAAATCAGCCCCAGCATTTT.

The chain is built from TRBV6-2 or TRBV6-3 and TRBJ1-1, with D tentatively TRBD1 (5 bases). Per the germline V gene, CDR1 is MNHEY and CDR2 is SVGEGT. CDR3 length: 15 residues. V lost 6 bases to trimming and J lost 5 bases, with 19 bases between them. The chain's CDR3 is CASSPIGGRWTEAFF. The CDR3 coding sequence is TGTGCCAGCAGCCCTATCGGGGGAAGGTGGACTGAAGCTTTCTTT.

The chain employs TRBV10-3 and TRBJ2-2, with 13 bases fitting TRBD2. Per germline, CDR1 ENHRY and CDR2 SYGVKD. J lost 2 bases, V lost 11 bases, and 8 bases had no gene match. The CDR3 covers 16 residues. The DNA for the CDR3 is TGTGCCTCCGGACTAGCGGGGGATAAAAACACCGGGGAGCTGTTTTTT. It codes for CASGLAGDKNTGELFF.

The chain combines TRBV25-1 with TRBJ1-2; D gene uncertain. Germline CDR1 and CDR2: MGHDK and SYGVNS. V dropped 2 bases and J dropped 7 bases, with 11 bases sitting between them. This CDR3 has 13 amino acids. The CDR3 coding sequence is TGTGCCAGCAGTGAAATTGCGGGAATTGGCTACACCTTC. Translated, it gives CASSEIAGIGYTF.

CDR3 sequence reads: CASSSSPPGNEATGTDTQYF. CDR3 sequence (DNA): TGTGCCAGCAGCTCCTCCCCGCCAGGGAACGAGGCTACAGGCACAGATACGCAGTATTTT. The chain links TRBV7-6 to TRBJ2-3; TRBD1 is a possible D gene (5 bases). Trimming took 4 bases from V and 1 from J, leaving 27 bases between them. Germline CDR1 SGHVS, CDR2 FNYEAQ. The CDR3 contains 20 residues. The whole variable domain, remainder taken from reference TRBV7-6 and TRBJ2-3, is GAGVSQSPRYKVTKRGQDVALRCDPISGHVSLYWYRQALGQGPEFLTYFNYEAQQDKSGLPNDRFSAERPEGSISTLTIQRTEQRDSAMYRCASSSSPPGNEATGTDTQYFGPGTRLTVL.